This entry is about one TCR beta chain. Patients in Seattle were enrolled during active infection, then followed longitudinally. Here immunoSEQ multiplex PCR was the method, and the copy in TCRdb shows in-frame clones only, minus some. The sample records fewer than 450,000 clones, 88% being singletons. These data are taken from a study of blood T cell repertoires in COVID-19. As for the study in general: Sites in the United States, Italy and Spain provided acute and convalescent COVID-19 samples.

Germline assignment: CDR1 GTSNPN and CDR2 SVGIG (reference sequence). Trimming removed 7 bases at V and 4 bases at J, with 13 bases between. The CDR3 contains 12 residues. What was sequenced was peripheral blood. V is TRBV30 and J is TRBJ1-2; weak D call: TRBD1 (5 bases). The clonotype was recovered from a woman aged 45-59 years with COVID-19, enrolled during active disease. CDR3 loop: CASRGELYGYTF. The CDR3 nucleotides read TGTGCCTCGCGGGGGGAACTCTATGGCTACACCTTC. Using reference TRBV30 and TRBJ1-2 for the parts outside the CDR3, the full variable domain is SQTIHQWPATLVQPVGSPLSLECTVEGTSNPNLYWYRQAAGRGLQLLFYSVGIGQISSEVPQNLSASRPQDRQFILSSKKLLLSDSGFYLCASRGELYGYTFGSGTRLTVV.